What follows is one T cell receptor (beta chain) and its context. The data belong to a study of control samples from healthy donors and cancer patients. V lost 2 bases and J lost 5, with 4 bases in between. This CDR3 region has 11 residues. Germline CDR1 and CDR2: KGHSH and LQKENI. Method: immunoSEQ multiplex PCR; TCRdb's copy keeps in-frame clones and lacks some. The sample yields 130,000 or so clones, about 90% seen once. The V gene is TRBV18, the J gene TRBJ2-7; D is undetermined. The sequenced sample was blood. This sequence originates from a man aged 18 to 35 in good health. The CDR3 loop reads CASSPANEQYF. CDR3 bases: TGTGCCAGCTCACCAGCCAACGAGCAGTACTTC.